These 30 T cell receptor beta chains came from one sample sequenced in a study of cytomegalovirus exposure and HLA in healthy donors. The PCR employed 60 Vbeta primers together with 13 Jbeta primers. Measured with immunoSEQ multiplex PCR; TCRdb has only the in-frame clones, and not every one. Of about 91,000 clones in the sample, less than 70% were seen once. Sample: PBMCs. These receptor sequences come from a female donor in good health and CMV-seronegative.

This sequence joins TRBV19 and TRBJ2-5; TRBD2 agrees at 10 bases. The CDR3 consists of 17 residues. Trimming at V came to 4 bases and at J to 3 bases, leaving 11 bases not matched to a gene. Germline assignment: CDR1 LNHDA and CDR2 SQIVND (reference sequence). CDR3 in DNA: TGTGCCAGTAGTACACTGAGGACTAGCGGAGCCAAAGAGACCCAGTACTTC. As protein: CASSTLRTSGAKETQYF.

This clone was seen just once. V gene TRBV6-5 combines with J gene TRBJ1-1; D is perhaps TRBD1 (6 bases). V lost 4 bases and J 4 bases, leaving 13 bases between the germline ends. Per the germline V gene, CDR1 is MNHEY and CDR2 is SVGAGI. The CDR3 consists of 14 residues. The CDR3, as DNA: TGTGCCAGCAGTTCCCGGGACACGGGCACTGAAGCTTTCTTT. Its protein product is CASSSRDTGTEAFF.

This chain joins TRBV28 and TRBJ1-2; TRBD1 might be the D (5 bases). CDR3 length equals 15 residues. V was shortened by 6 bases and J by 4 bases, with 18 bases between the two germline ends. Germline V gene data show CDR1 as MDHEN and CDR2 as SYDVKM. The chain's CDR3 is CASSNRNVRAYGYTF. CDR3 sequence (DNA): TGTGCCAGCAGCAACAGGAACGTCCGGGCCTATGGCTACACCTTC.

The DNA of the CDR3 is TGTGCCAGCAGCGAGGGACAGGGGAACACTGAAGCTTTCTTT. Its translation is CASSEGQGNTEAFF. The gene calls are TRBV5-4 and TRBJ1-1; TRBD1 matches at 9 bases. The CDR3 is made up of 14 amino acids. Germline CDR1 reads SGHNT; CDR2 reads YYREEE (reference sequence). V lost 4 bases to trimming and J lost 1 base; unmatched junction nucleotides: 2.

J is TRBJ2-7 and V is TRBV15; TRBD2 matches 12 bases. The junction had 4 bases not matched to a gene; V was cut back by 1 base and J by 3 bases. CDR3 length: 16 amino acids. The germline V gene has CDR1 LNHNV and CDR2 YYDKDF (reference sequence). The CDR3 DNA reads TGTGCCACCAGCAGAGCCCGACTAGCGGGAGTCTACGAGCAGTACTTC. Its translation: CATSRARLAGVYEQYF.

This clone was observed a handful of times. The rearrangement joins TRBV19 to TRBJ1-1; 9 bases are a match to TRBD1. Germline lookup yields CDR1 LNHDA and CDR2 SQIVND (reference sequence). V shed 1 base and J 5 bases; nucleotides not matched to a gene: 5. The length of the CDR3 is 15 residues. CDR3 bases: TGTGCCAGTAGTATAGGGGGGACAGGGATGACTGAAGCTTTCTTT. It yields the protein CASSIGGTGMTEAFF.

The CDR3 sequence is CASSLTASAQETQYF. The CDR3 nucleotides read TGTGCCAGCAGCTTAACGGCTAGCGCGCAAGAGACCCAGTACTTC. The gene calls are TRBV7-6 and TRBJ2-5, with a weak D call TRBD2 (6 bases). This CDR3 has 15 amino acids. Per germline, CDR1 SGHVS and CDR2 FNYEAQ. The V end lost 2 bases, the J end lost 2 bases, and 12 bases lay between the germline ends. The entire variable domain, with the rest obtained from reference TRBV7-6 and TRBJ2-5, is as follows: GAGVSQSPRYKVTKRGQDVALRCDPISGHVSLYWYRQALGQGPEFLTYFNYEAQQDKSGLPNDRFSAERPEGSISTLTIQRTEQRDSAMYRCASSLTASAQETQYFGPGTRLLVL.

In this sample, this clone turned up a few times. The gene calls are TRBV6-5 and TRBJ2-5, with D unclear. The CDR3 has 12 residues. The V gene lost 2 bases and the J gene lost 5 bases, with 6 bases spanning the gap. The germline gives CDR1 MNHEY, CDR2 SVGAGI. CDR3 sequence: CASSYNWETQYF. In nucleotides, the CDR3 is TGTGCCAGCAGTTACAACTGGGAGACCCAGTACTTC.

The chain combines TRBV7-9 with TRBJ1-1; tentative D call: TRBD1 (5 bases). The germline V gene has CDR1 SEHNR and CDR2 FQNEAQ (reference sequence). V lost 5 bases and J lost 1, with 8 bases in between. The CDR3 consists of 13 residues. The chain's CDR3 is CASSMDKNTEAFF. DNA for the CDR3: TGTGCCAGCAGCATGGACAAGAACACTGAAGCTTTCTTT. Full variable domain (missing parts from reference TRBV7-9 and TRBJ1-1): DTGVSQNPRHKITKRGQNVTFRCDPISEHNRLYWYRQTLGQGPEFLTYFQNEAQLEKSRLLSDRFSAERPKGSFSTLEIQRTEQGDSAMYLCASSMDKNTEAFFGQGTRLTVV.

The V gene is TRBV5-5, the J gene TRBJ2-7; no definite D call. Trimming pared 2 bases from V and 1 base from J, leaving 13 bases between. This CDR3 contains 15 residues. CDR1 and CDR2 from the germline V gene are SGHKS and YYEKEE (reference sequence). The DNA of the CDR3 is TGTGCCAGCAGCTTCAATTGGCTTTCTTCCTACGAGCAGTACTTC. It codes for CASSFNWLSSYEQYF.

This chain's CDR3 is CASTGTGRTDTQYF. The CDR3, as DNA: TGTGCCAGTACCGGGACAGGCCGCACAGATACGCAGTATTTT. V gene TRBV2 combines with J gene TRBJ2-3; 8 nucleotides align to TRBD1. CDR1 and CDR2 (germline): SNHLY, FYNNEI. CDR3 length equals 14 residues. Unmatched junction bases numbered 6, after V lost 9 bases and J lost 1 base.

The rearrangement links TRBV19 to TRBJ2-3; a weak D match, TRBD1 (6 bases). Germline CDR1 reads LNHDA; CDR2 reads SQIVND (reference sequence). CDR3 size: 17 residues. V was clipped by 6 bases and J by 2 bases, with 21 bases between them. The CDR3 reads CASSPPPTGWLTDTQYF. The CDR3 bases are TGTGCCAGTAGCCCACCTCCGACAGGTTGGCTCACAGATACGCAGTATTTT.

The chain links TRBV7-3 to TRBJ2-3, with 9 bases fitting TRBD2. The junction had 9 bases not matched to a gene; V was cut back by 4 bases and J by 4 bases. Germline V gene data show CDR1 as SGHTA and CDR2 as FQGTGA. This CDR3 contains 16 residues. The CDR3 DNA sequence: TGTGCCAGCAGCTCCAACGTAGCGGGAGAGGCAGATACGCAGTATTTT. Translation: CASSSNVAGEADTQYF.

This chain uses TRBV28 with TRBJ1-1, with D possibly being TRBD1 (5 bases). Germline CDR1 is MDHEN and CDR2 is SYDVKM. Trimming took off 5 bases at V and 4 bases at J, with 14 bases between the two ends. The CDR3 is made up of 14 amino acids. This chain's CDR3 is CASSPLDGGTEAFF. DNA of the CDR3: TGTGCCAGCAGTCCCCTGGACGGGGGCACTGAAGCTTTCTTT.

This clone has just a few counts. V and J are TRBV6-1 and TRBJ1-5; TRBD1 matches at 7 bases. Germline V gene sequence: CDR1 MNHNS, CDR2 SASEGT. This CDR3 is built from 15 residues. The ends lost 9 bases at V and 7 bases at J; junction bases unmatched: 15. CDR3 sequence (DNA): TGTGCCAGAGTAAACAAACAGGGGCTCCACCAGCCCCAGCATTTT. The encoded protein is CARVNKQGLHQPQHF.

The chain combines TRBV5-1 with TRBJ2-3; TRBD2 might be the D (5 bases). The ends were cut back, 1 base at V and 4 bases at J, with 13 bases in the middle. The length of the CDR3 is 15 residues. Germline CDR1 and CDR2: SGHRS and YFSETQ. The DNA of the CDR3 is TGCGCCAGCAGCTTGTTCGGGGTGGGTTCAGATACGCAGTATTTT. It encodes CASSLFGVGSDTQYF. The variable domain in full, completed from reference TRBV5-1 and TRBJ2-3, reads KAGVTQTPRYLIKTRGQQVTLSCSPISGHRSVSWYQQTPGQGLQFLFEYFSETQRNKGNFPGRFSGRQFSNSRSEMNVSTLELGDSALYLCASSLFGVGSDTQYFGPGTRLTVL.

This CDR3 reads CAWSTATGTAYEQYF. CDR3 DNA: TGTGCCTGGAGTACTGCCACCGGGACAGCCTACGAGCAGTACTTC. This sequence joins TRBV30 and TRBJ2-7, with TRBD1 identical over 7 bases. This CDR3 is 15 amino acids long. From germline, CDR1 is GTSNPN and CDR2 SVGIG (reference sequence). Unmatched junction bases numbered 9, after V lost 2 bases and J lost 2 bases.

The J gene is TRBJ1-2, the V gene TRBV14; TRBD1 agrees at 7 bases. CDR1 SGHDN and CDR2 FVKESK come from the germline V gene. Trimming removed 5 bases from V and 6 bases from J; junction bases left unmatched: 12. The length of the CDR3 is 15 residues. CDR3 coding DNA: TGTGCCAGCAGCGCTTCGGACAGGTTTTTCGATGGCTACACCTTC. This gives the protein CASSASDRFFDGYTF.

This chain connects TRBV28 to TRBJ2-7, with 10 nucleotides matching TRBD2. CDR3 length: 15 residues. V lost 2 bases, J lost 4 bases, and 5 bases stayed unmatched. Germline CDR1 MDHEN, CDR2 SYDVKM. The CDR3 sequence is CASSLGASGRYEQYF. As DNA, the CDR3 is TGTGCCAGCAGTTTAGGGGCTAGCGGGAGATACGAGCAGTACTTC.

The V gene is TRBV6-5, the J gene TRBJ2-5; D possibly corresponds to TRBD1 (6 bases). This CDR3 spans 14 amino acids. Germline loops: CDR1 MNHEY, CDR2 SVGAGI. Deletions cut 2 bases from V and 3 bases from J, with 10 bases between. The chain's CDR3 is CASSYRQGKETQYF. CDR3 in DNA: TGTGCCAGCAGTTACAGGCAGGGGAAAGAGACCCAGTACTTC.

The V and J genes are TRBV28 and TRBJ2-7; 8 bases match TRBD2. The J segment lost 0 bases and the V segment lost 5 bases, leaving 6 bases of the junction unmatched. The CDR3 is 15 amino acids. CDR1 and CDR2 (germline): MDHEN, SYDVKM. This CDR3 is CASSPPGTSSYEQYF. Here the CDR3 DNA reads TGTGCCAGCAGTCCGCCCGGGACTAGCTCCTACGAGCAGTACTTC.

The rearrangement joins TRBV19 to TRBJ1-3, with 9 nucleotides matching TRBD1. The CDR3 runs to 16 residues. J was trimmed by 3 bases and V by 4 bases; bases with no gene match: 7. Germline CDR1 LNHDA, CDR2 SQIVND (reference sequence). CDR3 protein: CASSTMGQGGGNTIYF. The CDR3 region has the DNA TGTGCCAGTAGTACGATGGGACAGGGAGGTGGAAACACCATATATTTT.

Here the CDR3 reads CASSLEREIETDTQYF. Here the CDR3 DNA reads TGTGCCAGCAGCTTAGAAAGGGAGATTGAGACAGATACGCAGTATTTT. V is TRBV7-2 and J is TRBJ2-3, with D possibly matching TRBD2 (5 bases). The ends were cut back, 1 base at V and 3 bases at J, with 14 bases in the middle. The CDR3 length is 16 residues. Germline CDR1 SGHTA, CDR2 FQGNSA.

The genes are TRBV19 and TRBJ1-5; D uncertain. The germline V gene encodes CDR1 LNHDA and CDR2 SQIVND (reference sequence). This CDR3 region has 13 residues. V was clipped by 3 bases and J by 7 bases, with 10 bases between them. As DNA, the CDR3 is TGTGCCAGTAGTATGCCGCAGGCACAGCCCCAGCATTTT. Amino acids: CASSMPQAQPQHF.

This clone was found once. This sequence joins TRBV30 and TRBJ2-1; the match to TRBD2 covers 10 bases. The J segment lost 4 bases and the V segment lost 4 bases, leaving 1 base of the junction unmatched. CDR1 and CDR2 (germline): GTSNPN, SVGIG (reference sequence). The CDR3 consists of 13 residues. The CDR3 nucleotides are TGTGCCTGGACTAGCGGGAGTTACAATGAGCAGTTCTTC. This encodes CAWTSGSYNEQFF.

The chain has TRBV19 and TRBJ1-1, with 8 positions matching TRBD1. Germline CDR1 LNHDA, CDR2 SQIVND (reference sequence). V dropped 8 bases and J dropped 2; count of bases not matched to a gene: 7. The length of the CDR3 is 14 residues. The CDR3 here is CASWDRRVNTEAFF. CDR3 in DNA: TGTGCCAGTTGGGACAGGAGGGTCAACACTGAAGCTTTCTTT.

This clone was seen a handful of times. The chain recombines TRBV4-1 with TRBJ1-1; the D gene is possibly TRBD1 (5 bases). Germline V gives CDR1 MGHRA, CDR2 YSYEKL. The CDR3 contains 15 residues. The V end lost 1 base, the J end lost 4 bases, and 13 bases lay between the germline ends. The CDR3 is CASSQAPRQGTEAFF. The CDR3 coding sequence is TGCGCCAGCAGCCAAGCGCCTCGGCAGGGCACTGAAGCTTTCTTT.

The chain combines TRBV28 with TRBJ1-2; 8 nucleotides match TRBD1. V shed 6 bases and J 8 bases; nucleotides not matched to a gene: 11. Germline CDR1 and CDR2: MDHEN and SYDVKM. This CDR3 region has 14 residues. The CDR3 region has the DNA TGTGCCAGCAGCCTTGGGACAGGAGGTGGGGGCTACACCTTC. This sequence encodes CASSLGTGGGGYTF.

As to this clone: A read error may produce the germline difference seen at one junction end. This sequence joins TRBV7-9 and TRBJ2-2; 8 positions match TRBD2. From germline, CDR1 is SEHNR and CDR2 FQNEAQ (reference sequence). This CDR3 contains 15 residues. DNA of the CDR3: TGTTCCAGCAGCTTAATGCGGGGGGACACCGGGGAGCTGTTTTTT. This translates into CSSSLMRGDTGELFF.

This sequence joins TRBV7-9 and TRBJ2-7, with TRBD1 as a possible D gene (6 bases). Germline V lookup: CDR1 SEHNR, CDR2 FQNEAQ (reference sequence). V was shortened by 1 base and J by 4 bases, with 11 bases between the two germline ends. The CDR3 consists of 14 residues. CDR3 in DNA: TGTGCCAGCAGCTTAGACAGGGTAGGATACGAGCAGTACTTC. It is translated as CASSLDRVGYEQYF. Together with reference TRBV7-9 and TRBJ2-7, the CDR3 gives the full variable domain: DTGVSQNPRHKITKRGQNVTFRCDPISEHNRLYWYRQTLGQGPEFLTYFQNEAQLEKSRLLSDRFSAERPKGSFSTLEIQRTEQGDSAMYLCASSLDRVGYEQYFGPGTRLTVT.